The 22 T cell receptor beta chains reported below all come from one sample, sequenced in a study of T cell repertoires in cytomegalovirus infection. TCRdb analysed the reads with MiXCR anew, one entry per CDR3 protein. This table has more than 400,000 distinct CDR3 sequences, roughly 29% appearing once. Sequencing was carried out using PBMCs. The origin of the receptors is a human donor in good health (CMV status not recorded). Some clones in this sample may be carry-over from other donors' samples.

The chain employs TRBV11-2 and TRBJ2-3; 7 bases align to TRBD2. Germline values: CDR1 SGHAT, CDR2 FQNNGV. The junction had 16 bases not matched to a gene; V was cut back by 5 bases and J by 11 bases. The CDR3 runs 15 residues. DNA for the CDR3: TGTGCCAGCAGCGTCGGCCGGGACTATGGGGGGATGCAGTATTTT. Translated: CASSVGRDYGGMQYF.

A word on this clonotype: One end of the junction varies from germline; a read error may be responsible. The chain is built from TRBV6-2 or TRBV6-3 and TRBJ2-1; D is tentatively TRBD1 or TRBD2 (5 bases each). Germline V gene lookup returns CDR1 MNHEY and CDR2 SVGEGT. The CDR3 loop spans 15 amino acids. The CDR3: CASSRDEAVLNGQFF. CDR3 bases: TGTGCCAGCAGTCGGGACGAGGCAGTCCTCAATGGGCAGTTCTTC.

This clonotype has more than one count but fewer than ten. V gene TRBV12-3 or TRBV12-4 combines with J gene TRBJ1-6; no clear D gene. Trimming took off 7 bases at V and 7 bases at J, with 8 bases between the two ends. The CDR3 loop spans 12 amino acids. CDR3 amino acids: CASTLINSPLHF. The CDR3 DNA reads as TGTGCCAGCACCCTCATCAATTCACCCCTCCACTTT.

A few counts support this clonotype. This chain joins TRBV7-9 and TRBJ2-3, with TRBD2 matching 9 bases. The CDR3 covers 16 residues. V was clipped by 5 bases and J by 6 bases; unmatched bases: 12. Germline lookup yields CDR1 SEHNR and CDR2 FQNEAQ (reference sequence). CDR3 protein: CASSAPSGKSMDTQYF. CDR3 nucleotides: TGTGCCAGCAGCGCCCCTAGCGGGAAGTCTATGGATACGCAGTATTTT.

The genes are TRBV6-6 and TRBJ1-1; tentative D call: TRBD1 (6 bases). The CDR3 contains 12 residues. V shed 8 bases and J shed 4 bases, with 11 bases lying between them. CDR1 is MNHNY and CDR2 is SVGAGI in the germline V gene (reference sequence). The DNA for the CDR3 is TGTGCCAGCGGGGGGCTGTCCACTGAAGCTTTCTTT. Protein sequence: CASGGLSTEAFF.

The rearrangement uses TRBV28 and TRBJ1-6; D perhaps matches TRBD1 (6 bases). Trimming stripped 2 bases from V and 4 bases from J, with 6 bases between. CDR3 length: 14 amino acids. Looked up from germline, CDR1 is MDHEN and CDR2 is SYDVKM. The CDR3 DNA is TGTGCCAGCAGTTTAACAGGGTATAATTCACCCCTCCACTTT. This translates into CASSLTGYNSPLHF.

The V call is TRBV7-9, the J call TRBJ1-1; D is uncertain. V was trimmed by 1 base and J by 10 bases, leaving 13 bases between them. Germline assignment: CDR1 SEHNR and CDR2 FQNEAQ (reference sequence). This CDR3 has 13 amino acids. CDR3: CASSLEGRRGAFF. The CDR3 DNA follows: TGTGCCAGCAGCTTAGAGGGCAGGCGGGGAGCTTTCTTT.

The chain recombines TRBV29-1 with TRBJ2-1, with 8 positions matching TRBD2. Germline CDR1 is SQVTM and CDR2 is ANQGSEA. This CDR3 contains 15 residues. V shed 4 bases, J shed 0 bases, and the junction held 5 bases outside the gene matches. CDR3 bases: TGCAGCGTTGCTAAAAGCGGGAGCTCCTACAATGAGCAGTTCTTC. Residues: CSVAKSGSSYNEQFF.

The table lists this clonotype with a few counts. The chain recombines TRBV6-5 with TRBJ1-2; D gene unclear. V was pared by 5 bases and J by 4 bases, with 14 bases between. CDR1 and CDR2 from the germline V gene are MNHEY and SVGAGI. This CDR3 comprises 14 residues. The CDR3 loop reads CASSVPKGSYGYTF. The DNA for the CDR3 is TGTGCCAGCAGTGTCCCCAAGGGTTCCTATGGCTACACCTTC.

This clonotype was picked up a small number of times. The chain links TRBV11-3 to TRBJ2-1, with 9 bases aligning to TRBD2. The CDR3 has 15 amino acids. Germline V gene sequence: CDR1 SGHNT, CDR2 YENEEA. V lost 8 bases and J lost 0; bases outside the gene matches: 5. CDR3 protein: CASQGGLASYNEQFF. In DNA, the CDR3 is TGTGCCAGCCAGGGGGGACTAGCCTCCTACAATGAGCAGTTCTTC.

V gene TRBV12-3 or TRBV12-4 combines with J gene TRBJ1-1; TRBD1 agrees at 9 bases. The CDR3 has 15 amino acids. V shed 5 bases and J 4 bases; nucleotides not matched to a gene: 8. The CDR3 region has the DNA TGTGCCAGCAGTCCATCGACAGGGGGAGCCACTGAAGCTTTCTTT. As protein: CASSPSTGGATEAFF.

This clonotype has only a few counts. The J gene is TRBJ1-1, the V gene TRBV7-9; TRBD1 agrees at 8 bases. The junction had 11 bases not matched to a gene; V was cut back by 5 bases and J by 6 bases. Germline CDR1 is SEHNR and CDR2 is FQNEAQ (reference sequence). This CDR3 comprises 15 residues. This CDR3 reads CASSLDGQGFSEAFF. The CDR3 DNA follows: TGTGCCAGCAGCCTGGATGGACAGGGATTCTCTGAAGCTTTCTTT.

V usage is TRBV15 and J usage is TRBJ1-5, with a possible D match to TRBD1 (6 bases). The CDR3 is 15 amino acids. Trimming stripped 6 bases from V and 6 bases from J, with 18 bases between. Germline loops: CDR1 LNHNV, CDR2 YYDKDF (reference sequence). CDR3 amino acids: CATSLIRGGLQPQHF. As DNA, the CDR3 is TGTGCCACCAGTCTAATACGCGGGGGGCTTCAGCCCCAGCATTTT.

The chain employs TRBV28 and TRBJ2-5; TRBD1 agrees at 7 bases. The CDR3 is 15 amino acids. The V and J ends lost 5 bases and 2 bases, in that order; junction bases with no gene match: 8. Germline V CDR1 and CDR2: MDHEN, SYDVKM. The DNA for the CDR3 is TGTGCCAGCAGTAGCCGGGACAGCCTACAAGAGACCCAGTACTTC. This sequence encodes CASSSRDSLQETQYF. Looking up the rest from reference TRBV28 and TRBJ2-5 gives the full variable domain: DVKVTQSSRYLVKRTGEKVFLECVQDMDHENMFWYRQDPGLGLRLIYFSYDVKMKEKGDIPEGYSVSREKKERFSLILESASTNQTSMYLCASSSRDSLQETQYFGPGTRLLVL.

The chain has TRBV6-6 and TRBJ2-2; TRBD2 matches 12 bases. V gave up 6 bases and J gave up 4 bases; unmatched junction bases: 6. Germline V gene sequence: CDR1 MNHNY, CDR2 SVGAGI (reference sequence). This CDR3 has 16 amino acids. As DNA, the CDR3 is TGTGCCAGCAGGACTAGCGGGAGTAGGAGCACCGGGGAGCTGTTTTTT. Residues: CASRTSGSRSTGELFF.

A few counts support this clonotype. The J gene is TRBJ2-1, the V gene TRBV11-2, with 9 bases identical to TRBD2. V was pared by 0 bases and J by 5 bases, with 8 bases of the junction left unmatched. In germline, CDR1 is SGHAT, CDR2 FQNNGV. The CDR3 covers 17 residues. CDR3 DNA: TGTGCCAGCAGCTTAGACGACCTAGCGGGACCAAACAATGAGCAGTTCTTC. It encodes CASSLDDLAGPNNEQFF. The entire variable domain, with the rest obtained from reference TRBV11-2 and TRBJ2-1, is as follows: EAGVAQSPRYKIIEKRQSVAFWCNPISGHATLYWYQQILGQGPKLLIQFQNNGVVDDSQLPKDRFSAERLKGVDSTLKIQPAKLEDSAVYLCASSLDDLAGPNNEQFFGPGTRLTVL.

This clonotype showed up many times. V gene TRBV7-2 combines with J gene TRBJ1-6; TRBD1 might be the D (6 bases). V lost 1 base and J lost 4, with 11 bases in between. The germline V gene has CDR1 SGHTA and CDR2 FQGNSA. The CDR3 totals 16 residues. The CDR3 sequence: CASSLDGQSYNSPLHF. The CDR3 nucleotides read TGTGCCAGCAGCTTAGACGGACAGTCGTATAATTCACCCCTCCACTTT.

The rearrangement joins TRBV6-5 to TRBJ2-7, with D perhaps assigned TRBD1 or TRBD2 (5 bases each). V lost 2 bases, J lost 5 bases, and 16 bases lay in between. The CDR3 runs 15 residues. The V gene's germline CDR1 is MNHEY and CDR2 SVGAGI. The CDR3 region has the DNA TGTGCCAGCAGTTACCGCCGGGGCCGGACCCACGAGCAGTACTTC. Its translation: CASSYRRGRTHEQYF.

The CDR3 DNA sequence: TGTGCCAGCAGTCCCGGGACTAACTACGAGCAGTACGTC. Translated: CASSPGTNYEQYV. The chain carries TRBV6-1 and TRBJ2-7; 7 bases are a match to TRBD2. The germline gives CDR1 MNHNS, CDR2 SASEGT. V lost 5 bases and J lost 3; bases outside the gene matches: 4. CDR3 length: 13 amino acids.

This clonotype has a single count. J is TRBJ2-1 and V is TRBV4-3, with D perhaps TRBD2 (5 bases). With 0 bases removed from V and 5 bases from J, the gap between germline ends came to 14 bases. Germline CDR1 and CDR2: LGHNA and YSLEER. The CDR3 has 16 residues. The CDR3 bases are TGCGCCAGCAGCCAAGATCAGCGGACTTCCCACAATGAGCAGTTCTTC. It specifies CASSQDQRTSHNEQFF.

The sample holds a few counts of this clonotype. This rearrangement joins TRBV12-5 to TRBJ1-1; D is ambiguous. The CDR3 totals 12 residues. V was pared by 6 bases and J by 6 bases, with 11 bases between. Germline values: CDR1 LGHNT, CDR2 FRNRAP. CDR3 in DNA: TGTGCTAGTGGCCCGGACTACGCTGAAGCTTTCTTT. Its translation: CASGPDYAEAFF.

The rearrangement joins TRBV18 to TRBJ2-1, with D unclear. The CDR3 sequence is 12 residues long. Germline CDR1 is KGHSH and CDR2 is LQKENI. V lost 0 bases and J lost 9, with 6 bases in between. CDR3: CASSPPGGEQFF. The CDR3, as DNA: TGTGCCAGCTCACCACCGGGTGGTGAGCAGTTCTTC.